This is a list of T cell receptor beta chains from one sample in a study of blood T cell repertoires in COVID-19. Only in-frame clones appear in the TCRdb table, and some are missing; sequencing was by immunoSEQ multiplex PCR. Here the sample spans a few hundred thousand clones, roughly 90% being singletons. The sequenced sample was PBMCs or T cells enriched from blood (not recorded which). The receptors were sampled from a man between 18 and 29 years old with acute COVID-19. Both conserved end residues are part of each CDR3. D genes are given only for firm matches. A clone size is listed for some rows: how often the clone was seen (once, few, many), or a class if it is expanded.

CDR3 length: 15; J gene: TRBJ1-4; D gene: .; clone size: .; V gene: TRBV28; CDR3 protein: CASSWTAERNEKLFF; CDR3 DNA: TGTGCCAGCAGCTGGACAGCTGAACGTAATGAAAAACTGTTTTTT
CDR3 length: 15; J gene: TRBJ1-4; D gene: .; clone size: .; V gene: TRBV9; CDR3 protein: CASSEAGGAGEKLFF; CDR3 DNA: TGTGCCAGCAGTGAGGCGGGGGGCGCAGGAGAAAAACTGTTTTTT
CDR3 length: 14; J gene: TRBJ2-3; D gene: TRBD2; clone size: once; V gene: TRBV10-2; CDR3 protein: CASRAGGRTDTQYF; CDR3 DNA: TGCGCCAGCAGGGCGGGAGGGCGCACAGATACGCAGTATTTT
CDR3 length: 16; J gene: TRBJ2-3; D gene: .; clone size: .; V gene: TRBV5-1; CDR3 protein: CASSPTGSQYTDTQYF; CDR3 DNA: TGCGCCAGCAGCCCTACAGGGAGCCAATACACAGATACGCAGTATTTT
CDR3 length: 14; J gene: TRBJ1-2; D gene: .; clone size: few; V gene: TRBV5-1; CDR3 protein: CASSTDRQGDGYTF; CDR3 DNA: TGCGCCAGCAGCACCGACAGGCAAGGGGATGGCTACACCTTC
CDR3 length: 16; J gene: TRBJ1-6; D gene: .; clone size: .; V gene: TRBV4-2; CDR3 protein: CASSQDAAGGLKPFHF; CDR3 DNA: TGTGCCAGCAGCCAAGACGCGGCAGGAGGACTTAAACCCTTCCACTTT
CDR3 length: 15; J gene: TRBJ2-2; D gene: TRBD1; clone size: .; V gene: TRBV5-4; CDR3 protein: CASSSGQGSPGELFF; CDR3 DNA: TGTGCCAGCAGCAGCGGACAGGGCAGTCCAGGGGAGCTGTTTTTT
CDR3 length: 13; J gene: TRBJ1-1; D gene: .; clone size: .; V gene: TRBV12-3/TRBV12-4; CDR3 protein: CATLTNMNTEAFF; CDR3 DNA: TGTGCCACCTTGACAAATATGAACACTGAAGCTTTCTTT
CDR3 length: 15; J gene: TRBJ2-7; D gene: .; clone size: .; V gene: TRBV11-1; CDR3 protein: CASSGDWLSSYEQYF; CDR3 DNA: TGTGCCAGCAGCGGAGACTGGTTAAGCTCCTACGAGCAGTACTTC
CDR3 length: 15; J gene: TRBJ2-7; D gene: .; clone size: .; V gene: TRBV4-2; CDR3 protein: CASSQDFSRSYEQYF; CDR3 DNA: TGTGCCAGCAGCCAAGATTTTTCCCGCTCCTACGAGCAGTACTTC
CDR3 length: 17; J gene: TRBJ2-6; D gene: TRBD2; clone size: once; V gene: TRBV6-1; CDR3 protein: CASSGGLAGAGANVLTF; CDR3 DNA: TGTGCCAGCAGTGGGGGACTAGCGGGAGCCGGGGCCAACGTCCTGACTTTC
CDR3 length: 16; J gene: TRBJ2-1; D gene: TRBD2; clone size: .; V gene: TRBV18; CDR3 protein: CASSPRASGSVNEQFF; CDR3 DNA: TGTGCCAGCTCACCTAGGGCTAGCGGGAGTGTCAATGAGCAGTTCTTC
CDR3 length: 13; J gene: TRBJ2-7; D gene: .; clone size: .; V gene: TRBV5-5; CDR3 protein: CASSLGSAYEQYF; CDR3 DNA: TGTGCCAGCAGCTTGGGGTCGGCCTACGAGCAGTACTTC
CDR3 length: 15; J gene: TRBJ1-2; D gene: .; clone size: few; V gene: TRBV6-5; CDR3 protein: CASSYGGGQLYGYTF; CDR3 DNA: TGTGCCAGCAGTTACGGCGGGGGACAACTCTATGGCTACACCTTC
CDR3 length: 17; J gene: TRBJ1-2; D gene: .; clone size: .; V gene: TRBV19; CDR3 protein: CASSTGLFGGTNYGYTF; CDR3 DNA: TGTGCCAGTAGTACCGGTTTGTTCGGGGGGACTAACTATGGCTACACCTTC
CDR3 length: 13; J gene: TRBJ1-6; D gene: .; clone size: .; V gene: TRBV13; CDR3 protein: CASSTLTAKPLHF; CDR3 DNA: TGTGCCAGCAGCACTCTCACCGCGAAGCCCCTCCACTTT
CDR3 length: 14; J gene: TRBJ1-6; D gene: .; clone size: many; V gene: TRBV25-1; CDR3 protein: CASSVGAGNSPLHF; CDR3 DNA: TGTGCCAGCAGTGTAGGGGCCGGGAATTCACCCCTCCACTTT
CDR3 length: 16; J gene: TRBJ1-2; D gene: .; clone size: .; V gene: TRBV21-1; CDR3 protein: CASSDLTRRANYGYTF; CDR3 DNA: TGTGCCAGCAGCGACCTAACACGGCGGGCTAACTATGGCTACACCTTC
CDR3 length: 17; J gene: TRBJ2-6; D gene: .; clone size: few; V gene: TRBV6-4; CDR3 protein: CASSDSGELSGANVLTF; CDR3 DNA: TGTGCCAGCAGTGACTCCGGGGAACTCTCTGGGGCCAACGTCCTGACTTTC